The entry below gives a single T cell receptor beta chain sequence along with its context. Its antigen is not identified. TCRdb called the 5' RACE reads again in MiXCR, with one record for every CDR3 protein. The sample includes 450,000 to 650,000 distinct CDR3 sequences, 20% to 25% of them seen just once. The data are from a study of T cells after yellow fever vaccination. Study-level results: A large majority of primary-vaccination clones showed up again after the booster (approximately 96% CD4, approximately 90% CD8). Weaker, the secondary response had a peak occurring faster, on day 5 versus 15.

CDR3 length: 17 residues. The sequence was collected from a man aged 18 to 29 who received the YFV17D yellow fever vaccine. This specimen consisted of PBMCs, obtained approximately 22 days after the first yellow fever vaccination. The V and J genes are TRBV21-1 and TRBJ2-7; the D segment call TRBD1 is taken from the table without a DNA check. TRBV21-1 is termed a pseudogene. The CDR3 nucleotides read TGTGCCAGCAGCAATACCGGGGCTCACAGGGGAGATGGCGAGCAGTACTTC. Its translation: CASSNTGAHRGDGEQYF.